The present T cell receptor (beta chain) was sequenced within a study of blood T cell repertoires in COVID-19. Looking at the study overall: Sources were T cells, B-cell-depleted T cells, or PBMCs; the material itself was cDNA or gDNA.

This clone came up a few times. CDR1 is ENHRY and CDR2 is SYGVKD in the germline V gene. V lost 6 bases and J lost 9; bases outside the gene matches: 20. This CDR3 has 19 amino acids. Authors' analysis steps: Estimates of nucleated cell counts were drawn from the amplification of reference gene primers. TCRdb's copy holds only in-frame clones and misses some; the assay was immunoSEQ multiplex PCR. D and trimming come from the DNA, and the V and J calls and clone size come from that table. The sample consists of 120,000 to 150,000 clones, roughly 84% of them appearing once. The chain joins TRBV10-3 to TRBJ1-6; 10 bases match TRBD1. The TCR was taken from a woman between 45 and 65 years old who had been exposed to COVID-19. Material: PBMCs or T cells enriched from blood (not recorded which). The CDR3 sequence is CAISQTLRTGQGVISPLHF. CDR3 nucleotides: TGTGCCATCAGCCAGACCCTAAGAACAGGACAGGGGGTGATTTCACCCCTCCACTTT.